This TCR beta chain was identified during a study of vaccination and CD4 T cells after COVID-19. The wider study: Controls had a CEFX pool, an HIV-1 Nef pool, or no peptide added.

Oncomine TCR Beta short-read sequencing was applied to DNA from cultured CD4+ T cells. TCRdb redid the calling of the PCR reads with MiXCR, one entry per CDR3 protein. The sample shows approximately 9,900 distinct CDR3 sequences, roughly half of them seen only once. Note on this clonotype: Antigen specificity is unknown.

The treatment here: approximately nine-day PBMC culture with coronavirus spike peptide pools or control peptides (ViraFEST assay). Sequenced material: CD4+ T cells from blood, cultured in vitro. The receptor was isolated from a human donor who had recovered from COVID-19.

CDR3 nucleotide sequence: TGTGCCAGCAGCCCCCGCGGCGAGGGCCGCACAGATACGCAGTATTTT. Translating gives CASSPRGEGRTDTQYF. The rearrangement joins TRBV7-6 to TRBJ2-3, with D perhaps matching TRBD2 (5 bases). V was pared by 5 bases and J by 1 base, with 16 bases between. The CDR3 has 16 amino acids. CDR1 is SGHVS and CDR2 is FNYEAQ in the germline V gene.